The 18 T cell receptor beta chains below were found in one sample sequenced in a study of cytomegalovirus exposure and HLA in healthy donors. The PCR employed 60 Vbeta primers together with 13 Jbeta primers. The assay was immunoSEQ multiplex PCR, and TCRdb's table has in-frame clones only and misses some. Recorded for this sample: around 74,000 clones. The sequenced material came from PBMCs. All receptors derive from a man aged 30 to 45 in good health and CMV-seronegative.

The chain employs TRBV30 and TRBJ2-3; tentatively, D is TRBD2 (6 bases). Germline V gene sequence: CDR1 GTSNPN, CDR2 SVGIG (reference sequence). The CDR3 length is 13 residues. Deletions cut 5 bases from V and 1 base from J, with 10 bases between. CDR3 in amino acids: CAWAGGGTDTQYF. Here the CDR3 DNA reads TGTGCCTGGGCTGGAGGGGGCACAGATACGCAGTATTTT.

This chain uses TRBV13 with TRBJ2-1, with 7 bases lining up with TRBD1. The V and J ends lost 3 bases and 0 bases, in that order; junction bases with no gene match: 2. The CDR3 is made up of 15 amino acids. CDR1 is PRHDT and CDR2 is FYEKMQ in the germline V gene (reference sequence). This CDR3 reads CASSLDRSSYNEQFF. The CDR3 DNA follows: TGTGCCAGCAGCTTGGACAGGAGCTCCTACAATGAGCAGTTCTTC.

The chain carries TRBV15 and TRBJ1-3; TRBD1 is a possible D gene (6 bases). Trimming left V 6 bases short and J 3 bases short, with 15 bases between. Per the germline V gene, CDR1 is LNHNV and CDR2 is YYDKDF (reference sequence). CDR3 size: 15 residues. The CDR3 here is CATSTRGGDGNTIYF. In DNA form, the CDR3 reads TGTGCCACCAGTACTAGAGGGGGGGATGGAAACACCATATATTTT.

The gene calls are TRBV2 and TRBJ1-4, with no clear D. Trimming pared 1 base from V and 7 bases from J, leaving 13 bases between. The CDR3 length is 15 residues. Germline values: CDR1 SNHLY, CDR2 FYNNEI. The DNA of the CDR3 is TGTGCCAGCAGTGAAGTGAGAGGGTTTGGTGAAAAACTGTTTTTT. It codes for CASSEVRGFGEKLFF.

This chain uses TRBV19 with TRBJ2-3, with TRBD1 matching 8 bases. The junction had 5 bases not matched to a gene; V was cut back by 5 bases and J by 1 base. The V gene's germline CDR1 is LNHDA and CDR2 SQIVND (reference sequence). The length of the CDR3 is 15 residues. This chain's CDR3 is CASSPRTGRTDTQYF. The CDR3 DNA is TGTGCCAGTAGTCCCCGGACAGGGCGCACAGATACGCAGTATTTT.

The CDR3 DNA sequence: TGTGCCAGCAGTGACCCCCCTGGCCGGGACAGGGGGAACTATGGCTACACCTTC. As protein: CASSDPPGRDRGNYGYTF. The chain couples TRBV6-1 to TRBJ1-2; TRBD1 matches 11 bases. V lost 3 bases to trimming and J lost 2 bases; unmatched junction nucleotides: 11. Germline V gives CDR1 MNHNS, CDR2 SASEGT. This CDR3 is 18 amino acids long.

The rearrangement uses TRBV10-3 and TRBJ1-1; no clear D gene. Trimming stripped 4 bases from V and 5 bases from J, with 8 bases between. CDR1 and CDR2 from the germline V gene are ENHRY and SYGVKD. CDR3 length: 12 amino acids. The CDR3 DNA is TGTGCCATCAGTGGGCGGGAGACTGAAGCTTTCTTT. It translates to CAISGRETEAFF.

The chain employs TRBV6-1 and TRBJ2-7; possibly TRBD1 for D (5 bases). The CDR3 runs to 12 residues. Trimming left V 2 bases short and J 6 bases short, with 8 bases between. Germline CDR1 and CDR2: MNHNS and SASEGT. The DNA for the CDR3 is TGTGCCAGCAGTGAAAGGGGCGGCGAGCAGTACTTC. Translated: CASSERGGEQYF.

V gene TRBV6-4 combines with J gene TRBJ2-7; tentatively, D is TRBD1 (6 bases). The CDR3 is made up of 15 amino acids. Germline values: CDR1 MRHNA, CDR2 SNTAGT. Trimming stripped 7 bases from V and 0 bases from J, with 16 bases between. The CDR3 region is CASNSSQGSSYEQYF. CDR3 DNA sequence: TGTGCCAGCAATTCATCGCAGGGGAGCTCCTACGAGCAGTACTTC.

The chain links TRBV5-1 to TRBJ2-2, with 7 positions matching TRBD1. The trim removed 3 bases at V and 4 bases at J, leaving 9 bases unmatched. Germline V gene data show CDR1 as SGHRS and CDR2 as YFSETQ. This CDR3 has 16 amino acids. The DNA for the CDR3 is TGCGCCAGCAGCTCGACAGGGAAGGTTAGCACCGGGGAGCTGTTTTTT. Protein sequence: CASSSTGKVSTGELFF.

The chain carries TRBV6-1 and TRBJ1-5; TRBD1 aligns across 10 bases. V was pared by 8 bases and J by 5 bases, with 9 bases of the junction left unmatched. This CDR3 comprises 15 residues. CDR1 and CDR2 from the germline V gene are MNHNS and SASEGT. The CDR3 DNA is TGTGCCAGCTCCGGGACAGGGGTTATCTATCAGCCCCAGCATTTT. Protein product: CASSGTGVIYQPQHF.

The rearrangement uses TRBV9 and TRBJ1-3, with D hard to call. The CDR3 runs 14 residues. CDR1 is SGDLS, CDR2 YYNGEE, per germline. Trimming removed 1 base from V and 1 base from J, with 6 bases in between. The CDR3, as DNA: TGTGCCAGCAGCGTATTCCTGTCTGGAAACACCATATATTTT. Its protein product is CASSVFLSGNTIYF.

The rearrangement joins TRBV5-1 to TRBJ2-2; a weak D match, TRBD2 (6 bases). The CDR3 sequence is 15 residues long. Germline V gives CDR1 SGHRS, CDR2 YFSETQ. The V gene lost 0 bases and the J gene lost 2 bases, with 8 bases spanning the gap. Here the CDR3 DNA reads TGCGCCAGCAGCTTGGAGGGACTCAACACCGGGGAGCTGTTTTTT. Its protein is CASSLEGLNTGELFF.

This chain connects TRBV4-1 to TRBJ2-5; 7 bases match TRBD2. Trimming at V came to 0 bases and at J to 5 bases, leaving 9 bases not matched to a gene. The CDR3 totals 16 residues. In germline, CDR1 is MGHRA, CDR2 YSYEKL. This CDR3 is CASSQEAGDYRETQYF. For the CDR3, the DNA is TGCGCCAGCAGCCAAGAGGCGGGGGACTACCGCGAGACCCAGTACTTC.

J is TRBJ2-1 and V is TRBV5-4; a weak D match, TRBD2 (5 bases). CDR3 size: 16 residues. Per the germline V gene, CDR1 is SGHNT and CDR2 is YYREEE (reference sequence). Trimming removed 0 bases from V and 5 bases from J, with 15 bases in between. As DNA, the CDR3 is TGTGCCAGCAGCTTGGAGGCGGGTAGACCGAACAATGAGCAGTTCTTC. Amino acids: CASSLEAGRPNNEQFF.

This chain joins TRBV7-3 and TRBJ2-7, with 7 bases matching TRBD2. The CDR3 runs 19 residues. Unmatched junction bases numbered 15, after V lost 1 base and J lost 0 bases. Per germline, CDR1 SGHTA and CDR2 FQGTGA. The CDR3 is CASSLRGSGDSDGSYEQYF. DNA for the CDR3: TGTGCCAGCAGCTTAAGGGGAAGCGGGGATTCCGATGGCTCCTACGAGCAGTACTTC.

The V call is TRBV25-1, the J call TRBJ1-4; no clear D gene. CDR1 MGHDK and CDR2 SYGVNS come from the germline V gene. Trimming shortened V by 3 bases and J by 8 bases, and 10 bases separated the two germline ends. This CDR3 is 13 amino acids long. The CDR3 loop is CASSESGSEKLFF. CDR3 in DNA: TGTGCCAGCAGTGAGAGTGGTTCGGAAAAACTGTTTTTT. The full variable domain, its missing parts supplied by reference TRBV25-1 and TRBJ1-4, is EADIYQTPRYLVIGTGKKITLECSQTMGHDKMYWYQQDPGMELHLIHYSYGVNSTEKGDLSSESTVSRIRTEHFPLTLESARPSHTSQYLCASSESGSEKLFFGSGTQLSVL.

The chain is built from TRBV9 and TRBJ2-1, with a tentative D call TRBD2 (6 bases). Germline V gene data show CDR1 as SGDLS and CDR2 as YYNGEE. The CDR3 is made up of 16 amino acids. V lost 3 bases and J 11 bases, leaving 24 bases between the germline ends. The CDR3, as DNA: TGTGCCAGCAGCGCCACTTCAGGAGGGCCCGGCATCCAGCAGTTCTTC. It codes for CASSATSGGPGIQQFF.